This passage covers 24 T cell receptor beta chains from one sample sequenced in a study of blood T cell repertoires in COVID-19. Clones were sequenced by immunoSEQ multiplex PCR, and TCRdb holds only the in-frame ones, with some missing. The sample has about 200,000 clones, roughly 80% seen once. What was sequenced was peripheral blood. The receptors stem from a woman at least 80 years old with COVID-19, enrolled during active disease.

This clone was seen a handful of times. CDR3 nucleotide sequence: TGTGCCAGCAGCTTAACAGTCTCTAACTATGGCTACACCTTC. As protein: CASSLTVSNYGYTF. The V and J genes are TRBV7-2 and TRBJ1-2; D is unresolved. The germline V gene encodes CDR1 SGHTA and CDR2 FQGNSA. V was cut by 2 bases and J by 0 bases, with 7 bases left in between. The CDR3 sequence is 14 residues long.

The CDR3 bases are TGTGCCTGGAGTGTAAGGGGACAGGGCGTCGGCGGGGAGCTGTTTTTT. Translation gives CAWSVRGQGVGGELFF. The chain links TRBV30 to TRBJ2-2; 9 bases align to TRBD1. The trim removed 0 bases at V and 7 bases at J, leaving 9 bases unmatched. CDR3 size: 16 residues. CDR1 and CDR2 from the germline V gene are GTSNPN and SVGIG (reference sequence).

The rearrangement uses TRBV3-1 (or the pseudogene TRBV3-2) and TRBJ2-1; a possible D gene is TRBD1 (5 bases). The CDR3 has 15 residues. Trimming stripped 5 bases from V and 0 bases from J, with 11 bases between. Germline CDR1 is LGHDT and CDR2 is YNNKEL (reference sequence). CDR3 DNA: TGTGCCAGCAGCTGGACAAGGAGCTCCTACAATGAGCAGTTCTTC. Translated, it gives CASSWTRSSYNEQFF.

This clone was counted a single time. The chain is built from TRBV7-2 and TRBJ2-1; D may be TRBD1 (5 bases). The V and J ends lost 0 bases and 5 bases respectively, with 14 bases between them. This CDR3 has 16 amino acids. Germline CDR1 reads SGHTA; CDR2 reads FQGNSA. The CDR3 reads CASSLAGRAGNNEQFF. The CDR3 coding sequence is TGTGCCAGCAGCTTAGCGGGCAGGGCAGGGAACAATGAGCAGTTCTTC.

Details on this clone: One end of the junction varies from germline; a read error may be responsible. This chain joins TRBV5-8 and TRBJ2-7; 9 bases are shared with TRBD1. CDR1 is SGHTS and CDR2 is YDEGEE in the germline V gene. The CDR3 is 12 residues long. The CDR3 loop is CASSLWTGARGF. Here the CDR3 DNA reads TGTGCCAGCAGCTTGTGGACAGGGGCTCGGGGGTTC.

This clone has a handful of counts. The V call is TRBV29-1, the J call TRBJ1-2; D gene ambiguous. With 4 bases removed from V and 2 bases from J, the gap between germline ends came to 5 bases. From germline, CDR1 is SQVTM and CDR2 ANQGSEA. The CDR3 loop spans 11 amino acids. The CDR3 spells CSVGQNYGYTF. DNA for the CDR3: TGCAGCGTTGGTCAGAACTATGGCTACACCTTC.

The chain couples TRBV5-1 to TRBJ2-5, with 10 bases that match TRBD1. This CDR3 has 15 amino acids. Germline CDR1 SGHRS, CDR2 YFSETQ. With V trimmed by 4 bases and J by 3 bases, 6 bases remained unmatched. CDR3 bases: TGCGCCAGCAGCAGAAGGACAGGGGGGAAAGAGACCCAGTACTTC. The encoded protein is CASSRRTGGKETQYF.

This rearrangement joins TRBV7-2 to TRBJ1-2, with a tentative D call TRBD1 (5 bases). V gave up 2 bases and J gave up 0 bases, with 10 bases separating them. Germline CDR1 reads SGHTA; CDR2 reads FQGNSA. This CDR3 spans 15 amino acids. The CDR3 sequence is CASSLPGSSNYGYTF. CDR3 sequence (DNA): TGTGCCAGCAGCTTACCAGGGTCGTCTAACTATGGCTACACCTTC.

V usage is TRBV19 and J usage is TRBJ2-7; tentatively, D is TRBD1 (7 bases). CDR3 length equals 15 residues. The germline CDR1 and CDR2 sequences are LNHDA and SQIVND (reference sequence). Trimming left V 3 bases short and J 2 bases short, with 14 bases between. The CDR3 nucleotides read TGTGCCAGTAGTATCAGGGGGGACGGTCCCTACGAGCAGTACTTC. It is translated as CASSIRGDGPYEQYF.

The gene calls are TRBV7-2 and TRBJ1-2; 7 bases align to TRBD1. Germline V CDR1 and CDR2: SGHTA, FQGNSA. The CDR3 spans 13 residues. V trimming: 5 bases; J trimming: 2 bases; junction bases outside the gene matches: 2. Written as DNA, the CDR3 is TGTGCCAGCAGCCCGGACAGGAACTATGGCTACACCTTC. Protein: CASSPDRNYGYTF.

This clone was recorded a few times. The chain links TRBV28 to TRBJ1-2; no definite D call. The germline CDR1 and CDR2 sequences are MDHEN and SYDVKM. The CDR3 extends over 16 amino acids. V shed 5 bases and J shed 2 bases, with 18 bases lying between them. CDR3: CASSHLPELPNYGYTF. DNA for the CDR3: TGTGCCAGCAGTCACCTACCCGAGCTACCGAACTATGGCTACACCTTC.

The chain combines TRBV6-1 with TRBJ1-2, with TRBD1 as a possible D gene (6 bases). The V and J ends lost 2 bases and 4 bases respectively, with 11 bases between them. Germline CDR1 is MNHNS and CDR2 is SASEGT. This CDR3 spans 14 amino acids. The CDR3 sequence is CASSELDRSYGYTF. The CDR3 DNA sequence: TGTGCCAGCAGTGAACTGGACAGATCCTATGGCTACACCTTC.

J is TRBJ1-5 and V is TRBV6-2 or TRBV6-3; 7 bases align to TRBD1. This CDR3 contains 16 residues. Trimming took 0 bases from V and 6 from J; bases not matched to a gene: 8. Germline V gene data show CDR1 as MNHEY and CDR2 as SVGEGT. The CDR3: CASSYSSRGLSQPQHF. CDR3 sequence (DNA): TGTGCCAGCAGTTACTCGAGCAGGGGGTTAAGTCAGCCCCAGCATTTT.

The CDR3 here is CASSYLGQRNTEAFF. For the CDR3, the DNA is TGTGCCAGCAGTTACCTGGGACAGCGGAACACTGAAGCTTTCTTT. V usage is TRBV6-5 and J usage is TRBJ1-1; 7 nucleotides align to TRBD1. Per the germline V gene, CDR1 is MNHEY and CDR2 is SVGAGI. The CDR3 sequence is 15 residues long. The junction had 4 bases not matched to a gene; V was cut back by 2 bases and J by 1 base.

This clone was observed a handful of times. The rearrangement uses TRBV19 and TRBJ1-5, with D perhaps TRBD1 (6 bases). The germline V gene encodes CDR1 LNHDA and CDR2 SQIVND (reference sequence). Trimming pared 7 bases from V and 7 bases from J, leaving 14 bases between. The CDR3 contains 13 residues. Written as DNA, the CDR3 is TGTGCCAGTACCCAGGGGAGTCGCCAGCCCCAGCATTTT. Its translation: CASTQGSRQPQHF.

This clone has just one count. The rearrangement joins TRBV5-1 to TRBJ1-1; D is perhaps TRBD1 (6 bases). CDR3 length equals 15 residues. Germline values: CDR1 SGHRS, CDR2 YFSETQ. V lost 6 bases, J lost 0 bases, and 15 bases lay in between. CDR3 residues: CASKGGTTLNTEAFF. The CDR3 coding sequence is TGCGCCAGCAAGGGAGGGACAACATTGAACACTGAAGCTTTCTTT.

V is TRBV6-6 and J is TRBJ1-5; D is possibly TRBD1 (5 bases). There are 14 residues in the CDR3. Germline V gene data show CDR1 as MNHNY and CDR2 as SVGAGI (reference sequence). Trimming shortened V by 2 bases and J by 3 bases, and 8 bases separated the two germline ends. CDR3 loop: CASSYAGDNQPQHF. CDR3 nucleotide sequence: TGTGCCAGCAGTTACGCGGGGGACAATCAGCCCCAGCATTTT.

The chain couples TRBV19 to TRBJ2-7; possible D gene TRBD1, 6 bases. The CDR3 totals 14 residues. From germline, CDR1 is LNHDA and CDR2 SQIVND (reference sequence). The V end was cut by 6 bases, the J end by 5 bases, with 17 bases between. The CDR3 region has the DNA TGTGCCAGTAGCGACTGGAGCAGGGGCAACGAGCAGTACTTC. It codes for CASSDWSRGNEQYF.

The chain joins TRBV6-2 or TRBV6-3 to TRBJ2-7, with 7 bases matching TRBD2. V was pared by 0 bases and J by 3 bases, with 5 bases of the junction left unmatched. CDR3 length: 15 residues. Germline V gives CDR1 MNHEY, CDR2 SVGEGT. The CDR3 DNA reads TGTGCCAGCAGTTACTCTGGCGGGAGTAGCTACGAGCAGTACTTC. Encoded protein: CASSYSGGSSYEQYF.

The CDR3 sequence is CASSAHGQPQNIQYF. The CDR3 DNA reads as TGCGCCAGCAGCGCGCACGGACAGCCCCAAAACATTCAGTACTTC. The chain links TRBV10-1 to TRBJ2-4; D is possibly TRBD1 (6 bases). This CDR3 is built from 15 residues. Per germline, CDR1 WNHNN and CDR2 SYGVQD (reference sequence). V lost 6 bases and J 5 bases, leaving 17 bases between the germline ends.

CDR3 loop: CASSTTPGDTYEQYF. The CDR3 DNA sequence: TGTGCCAGCTCTACCACCCCAGGGGACACCTACGAGCAGTACTTC. The rearrangement joins TRBV18 to TRBJ2-7; a possible D gene is TRBD1 (6 bases). The germline V gene has CDR1 KGHSH and CDR2 LQKENI. The CDR3 is made up of 15 amino acids. The germline V and J ends were trimmed by 6 bases and 2 bases, with 17 bases remaining between them.

The V call is TRBV9, the J call TRBJ2-6; D is undetermined. V dropped 2 bases and J dropped 0 bases, with 6 bases sitting between them. In germline, CDR1 is SGDLS, CDR2 YYNGEE. The CDR3 loop spans 15 amino acids. CDR3 in DNA: TGTGCCAGCAGCGTTAGCAGCTCTGGGGCCAACGTCCTGACTTTC. This codes for CASSVSSSGANVLTF.

The chain links TRBV11-2 to TRBJ1-3; D is unresolved. Germline CDR1 and CDR2: SGHAT and FQNNGV. V lost 1 base, J lost 2 bases, and 6 bases lay in between. The CDR3 is 14 amino acids. The CDR3 region has the DNA TGTGCCAGCAGCTTAGGAGGGACTGGAAACACCATATATTTT. It translates to CASSLGGTGNTIYF.

The V call is TRBV19, the J call TRBJ2-1; unclear D gene. The germline V gene has CDR1 LNHDA and CDR2 SQIVND (reference sequence). There are 15 residues in the CDR3. Trimming stripped 9 bases from V and 0 bases from J, with 15 bases between. The CDR3 DNA reads TGTGCCAGCCGAAAACTCGATCACTCCTACAATGAGCAGTTCTTC. Residues: CASRKLDHSYNEQFF.